This T cell receptor beta chain was profiled in a study of blood T cell repertoires in COVID-19. Assay used: immunoSEQ multiplex PCR; TCRdb lists only in-frame clones, some missing. The data hold about 350,000 clones, with about 90% observed a single time. The CDR3 contains 16 residues. Trimming removed 4 bases at V and 1 base at J, with 16 bases between. Germline lookup yields CDR1 MNHEY and CDR2 SVGEGT. This clonotype was sampled from a woman between 65 and 79 years old with COVID-19, enrolled during active disease. The sequencing input was peripheral blood. The chain is built from TRBV6-2 or TRBV6-3 and TRBJ1-1, with D possibly being TRBD1 (5 bases). The CDR3 DNA is TGTGCCAGCAGTTCTTACCCCTGGGGGGAGAACACTGAAGCTTTCTTT. Translation: CASSSYPWGENTEAFF.